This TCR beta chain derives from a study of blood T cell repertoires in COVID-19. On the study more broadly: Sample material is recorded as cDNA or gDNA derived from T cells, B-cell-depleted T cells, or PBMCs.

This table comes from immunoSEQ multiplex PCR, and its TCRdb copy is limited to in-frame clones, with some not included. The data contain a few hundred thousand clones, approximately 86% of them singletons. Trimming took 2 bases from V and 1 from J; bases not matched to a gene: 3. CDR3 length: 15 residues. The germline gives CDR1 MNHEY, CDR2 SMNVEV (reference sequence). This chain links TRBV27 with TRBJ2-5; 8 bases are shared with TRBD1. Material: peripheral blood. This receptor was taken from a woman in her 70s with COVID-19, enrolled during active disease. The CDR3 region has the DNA TGTGCCAGCAGTTTAAAAGGGACAGGCCAAGAGACCCAGTACTTC. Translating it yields CASSLKGTGQETQYF.